This is a list of T cell receptor beta chains from one sample in a study of blood T cell repertoires in COVID-19. Using immunoSEQ multiplex PCR, the repertoire was profiled, and TCRdb retains in-frame clones only, with some absent. The table lists 95,000 to 150,000 clones, approximately 90% of them singletons. Specimen: peripheral blood. The receptor source for this set is a man aged 35-49 years with acute or convalescent COVID-19. The CDR3 runs from the conserved cysteine through the conserved F or W. Each record gives: V gene, clone size, D gene, J gene, CDR3 length, CDR3 protein, CDR3 DNA. The D gene is left open where the match is weak. The size entry is marked missing in some rows and otherwise reads once, few, many or a size class.

>TRBV4-2|-|TRBD2|TRBJ2-3|17
CASSPGLAGTLPHTQYF
TGTGCCAGCAGCCCGGGACTAGCGGGGACTTTACCACATACGCAGTATTTT
>TRBV6-2/TRBV6-3|-|TRBD2|TRBJ2-5|15
CASSQLTGTRETQYF
TGTGCCAGCAGTCAGCTAACCGGGACTAGGGAGACCCAGTACTTC
>TRBV27|-|-|TRBJ1-4|14
CASSLSRSGEKLFF
TGTGCCAGCAGTTTATCCCGTAGCGGTGAAAAACTGTTTTTT
>TRBV5-4|once|-|TRBJ2-2|14
CASSLSHNTGELFF
TGTGCCAGCAGCTTGTCACACAACACCGGGGAGCTGTTTTTT
>TRBV4-1|-|-|TRBJ1-4|15
CASSQEDFPREKLFF
TGCGCCAGCAGCCAAGAGGACTTCCCGCGGGAAAAACTGTTTTTT
>TRBV9|-|-|TRBJ1-5|15
CASSVEGGRDQPQHF
TGTGCCAGCAGCGTAGAGGGGGGGCGGGATCAGCCCCAGCATTTT
>TRBV19|-|TRBD2|TRBJ2-1|14
CASRTSGRMGEQFF
TGTGCCAGCAGGACTAGCGGGAGGATGGGTGAGCAGTTCTTC
>TRBV7-2|few|-|TRBJ1-2|15
CASSLTTGLNYGYTF
TGTGCCAGCAGCTTAACAACAGGGCTCAACTATGGCTACACCTTC
>TRBV24-1|-|-|TRBJ1-2|13
CATSDLGGVGYTF
TGTGCCACCAGTGATTTAGGGGGGGTCGGCTACACCTTC
>TRBV7-2|-|-|TRBJ1-1|15
CASSLRAGDFGEAFF
TGTGCCAGCAGCTTAAGGGCGGGGGATTTTGGTGAAGCTTTCTTT
>TRBV25-1|once|TRBD1|TRBJ1-1|14
CASRPTGVHTEAFF
TGTGCCAGCCGACCTACAGGGGTCCACACTGAAGCTTTCTTT
>TRBV5-1|-|-|TRBJ2-3|13
CASRGFGTDTQYF
TGCGCCAGCAGAGGCTTCGGGACAGATACGCAGTATTTT
>TRBV10-1|-|TRBD1|TRBJ1-5|15
CASSIDRGFHQPQHF
TGCGCCAGCAGTATCGACAGGGGATTCCATCAGCCCCAGCATTTT
>TRBV7-2|-|TRBD1|TRBJ1-1|13
CASSFPGGTEAFF
TGTGCCAGCAGCTTCCCAGGGGGCACTGAAGCTTTCTTT
>TRBV7-6|-|-|TRBJ2-1|16
CASSLEGGTLYNEQFF
TGTGCCAGCAGCTTAGAAGGCGGGACTCTGTACAATGAGCAGTTCTTC
>TRBV6-2/TRBV6-3|-|TRBD1|TRBJ1-1|17
CASSTRREGARMAEAFF
TGTGCCAGCAGTACCCGGCGTGAGGGGGCGCGTATGGCTGAAGCTTTCTTT
>TRBV24-1|-|-|TRBJ2-2|14
CATSGAGASGELFF
TGTGCCACCAGTGGTGCGGGGGCCTCCGGGGAGCTGTTTTTT
>TRBV4-2|-|TRBD1|TRBJ1-2|15
CASSQDPTGNYGYTF
TGTGCCAGCAGCCAAGACCCGACAGGGAACTATGGCTACACCTTC
>TRBV2|-|-|TRBJ2-1|15
CASSELASTYNEQFF
TGTGCCAGCAGTGAACTTGCCAGTACCTACAATGAGCAGTTCTTC
>TRBV12-5|-|-|TRBJ1-1|13
CASAFDRNTEAFF
TGTGCTAGTGCCTTCGACAGGAACACTGAAGCTTTCTTT
>TRBV3-1/TRBV3-2|-|-|TRBJ2-3|15
CASSQDFGIADTQYF
TGTGCCAGCAGCCAAGATTTCGGGATTGCAGATACGCAGTATTTT
>TRBV5-1|-|TRBD1|TRBJ1-2|13
CASSPDRGHGYTF
TGCGCCAGCAGCCCGGACAGGGGGCATGGCTACACCTTC
>TRBV5-1|-|TRBD1|TRBJ1-1|17
CASSWGKGAIRNTEAFF
TGCGCCAGCAGCTGGGGGAAGGGGGCGATTAGAAACACTGAAGCTTTCTTT
>TRBV11-3|-|-|TRBJ2-5|13
CASSLASQGTQYF
TGTGCCAGCAGCTTAGCGTCTCAGGGGACCCAGTACTTC
>TRBV5-5|-|-|TRBJ2-7|13
CASGWGGSYEQYF
TGTGCCAGCGGCTGGGGGGGCTCTTACGAGCAGTACTTC